These T cell receptor beta chains were read from a single sample in a study of T cell repertoires in aging, cancer and after chemotherapy. Using its own MiXCR run on the multiplex PCR reads, TCRdb lists one record per CDR3 protein. This table holds roughly 3,800 distinct CDR3 sequences, around 30% found once. The specimen was blood. The receptors shown here come from a human donor with a solid tumor. The CDR3 runs from the conserved cysteine through the conserved F or W. Fields, in order: clone size, J gene, D gene, V gene, CDR3 DNA, CDR3 protein. The D gene is left open where the match is weak. The listing skips clone size in some rows; elsewhere it reads once, few, many or a size class.

size: medium-sized
J: TRBJ2-7
D: -
V: TRBV19
DNA: TGTGCCAGTACGGGGCCCGGATTCTACGAGCAGTACTTC
CDR3: CASTGPGFYEQYF

size: medium-sized
J: TRBJ2-7
D: TRBD1
V: TRBV27
DNA: TGTGCCAGCAGTTTAAGAGGGGGCGTTTTCTACGAGCAGTACTTC
CDR3: CASSLRGGVFYEQYF

size: -
J: TRBJ2-3
D: TRBD2
V: TRBV20-1
DNA: TGCAGTCCCGTCCGTAGACTAGCGACAGATACGCAGTATTTT
CDR3: CSPVRRLATDTQYF

size: -
J: TRBJ2-7
D: -
V: TRBV5-8
DNA: TGTGCCAGCAACGCCGGGGTATATGACCCACAAAGCGCTACCTACGAGCAGTACTTC
CDR3: CASNAGVYDPQSATYEQYF

size: once
J: TRBJ1-1
D: -
V: TRBV10-1
DNA: TGCGCCAGCAGGGGATGGGACACTGAAGCTTTCTTT
CDR3: CASRGWDTEAFF

size: -
J: TRBJ2-7
D: TRBD2
V: TRBV5-1
DNA: TGCGCCAGCAGCTTGGGACGGGGGGAGCGCGAGCAGTACTTC
CDR3: CASSLGRGEREQYF

size: medium-sized
J: TRBJ2-1
D: -
V: TRBV5-6
DNA: TGTGCCAGCAGCTTAGGACGACCCGGAGAGTTCTTC
CDR3: CASSLGRPGEFF

size: -
J: TRBJ2-2
D: -
V: TRBV5-6
DNA: TGCGCCAGCAGCTTGGCGTCTAGCGCCGGGGAGCTGTTTTTT
CDR3: CASSLASSAGELFF

size: few
J: TRBJ2-3
D: TRBD2
V: TRBV6-2/TRBV6-3
DNA: TGTGCCAGCAGTTACCCTAGCGGGGGGGTACGGGATACGCAGTATTTT
CDR3: CASSYPSGGVRDTQYF

size: medium-sized
J: TRBJ1-6
D: -
V: TRBV19
DNA: TGTGCCAGTAGTATGAATGGGGCAGACCATTCACCCCTCCACTTT
CDR3: CASSMNGADHSPLHF

size: -
J: TRBJ2-7
D: -
V: TRBV15
DNA: TGTGCCACCAGCAATCTATTATCGGGCCACGAGCAGTACTTC
CDR3: CATSNLLSGHEQYF

size: -
J: TRBJ1-5
D: -
V: TRBV10-3
DNA: TGTGCCATCAGTGAGTCCGGGGGGCGTAAGAGCAATCAGCCCCAGCATTTT
CDR3: CAISESGGRKSNQPQHF

size: large
J: TRBJ2-2
D: -
V: TRBV19
DNA: TGTGCCACCCTACAGGGACGGAACACCGGGGAGCTGTTTTTT
CDR3: CATLQGRNTGELFF

size: -
J: TRBJ2-2
D: TRBD1
V: TRBV13
DNA: TGCGCCAGCAGCTTGCGACAGGGGTACACCGGGGAGCTGTTTTTT
CDR3: CASSLRQGYTGELFF

size: -
J: TRBJ1-2
D: -
V: TRBV20-1
DNA: TGCAGTGCTAGTGATCGAGAATATGGCTACACCTTC
CDR3: CSASDREYGYTF

size: -
J: TRBJ1-1
D: -
V: TRBV29-1
DNA: TGCAGCGTTTCCATGACGGGGGCCCTCTCTGAAGCTTTCTTT
CDR3: CSVSMTGALSEAFF

size: -
J: TRBJ1-2
D: TRBD1
V: TRBV19
DNA: TGTGCCAGTAGTATAGCCGGACAGGGTGACGGCTACACCTTC
CDR3: CASSIAGQGDGYTF

size: -
J: TRBJ2-3
D: TRBD1
V: TRBV5-6
DNA: TGCGCCAGCAGCTTGGACAGGGGACTGTACACAGATACGCAGTATTTT
CDR3: CASSLDRGLYTDTQYF

size: -
J: TRBJ2-7
D: -
V: TRBV15
DNA: TGTGCCACCAGCAGAGGCACACAACCCTACGAGCAGTACTTC
CDR3: CATSRGTQPYEQYF

size: medium-sized
J: TRBJ1-4
D: TRBD1
V: TRBV6-5
DNA: TGTGCCAGCAGACGGACAGGGGGCGGTAATGAAAAACTGTTTTTT
CDR3: CASRRTGGGNEKLFF

size: -
J: TRBJ1-5
D: -
V: TRBV12-3/TRBV12-4
DNA: TGTGCCAGCAGTTTAGGACAGGGCAATCAGCCCCAGCATTTT
CDR3: CASSLGQGNQPQHF

size: medium-sized
J: TRBJ2-3
D: TRBD2
V: TRBV19
DNA: TGTGCCAGTAGTATAGCTAGCGGGGGTACAGATACGCAGTATTTT
CDR3: CASSIASGGTDTQYF

size: few
J: TRBJ2-5
D: -
V: TRBV20-1
DNA: TGCAGTGCTGGGGGACACTACCAAGAGACCCAGTACTTC
CDR3: CSAGGHYQETQYF

size: medium-sized
J: TRBJ2-5
D: -
V: TRBV12-3/TRBV12-4
DNA: TGTGCCAGCGGGGTGATTCGACGGTCGGCCCAGTACTTC
CDR3: CASGVIRRSAQYF

size: -
J: TRBJ2-7
D: -
V: TRBV7-9
DNA: TGTGCCAGCAGCCCCGGAGGGGGATCCTACGAGCAGTACTTC
CDR3: CASSPGGGSYEQYF

size: -
J: TRBJ2-1
D: TRBD2
V: TRBV5-5
DNA: TGTGCCAGCAGCCGAAGTCCTAGCGGGGGTTTGGATGAGCAGTTCTTC
CDR3: CASSRSPSGGLDEQFF

size: -
J: TRBJ2-1
D: -
V: TRBV5-5
DNA: TGTGCCAGCAGCTTTTGGGGGGCTTACAATGAGCAGTTCTTC
CDR3: CASSFWGAYNEQFF

size: few
J: TRBJ2-3
D: -
V: TRBV24-1
DNA: TGTGCCACCAGACCGTGGGGTTCAGATACGCAGTATTTT
CDR3: CATRPWGSDTQYF

size: -
J: TRBJ1-6
D: -
V: TRBV12-3/TRBV12-4
DNA: TGTGCCAGCAGTAGAGACAGTCTTAGGTACTCACCCCTCCACTTT
CDR3: CASSRDSLRYSPLHF

size: few
J: TRBJ2-1
D: -
V: TRBV7-2
DNA: TGTGCCAGCAGCTTAGATCCCCGATTCGATAATGAGCAGTTCTTC
CDR3: CASSLDPRFDNEQFF

size: -
J: TRBJ2-7
D: TRBD2
V: TRBV7-9
DNA: TGTGCCAGCAGCTTAAGGGGACTAGCGGAGGGCGAGCAGTACTTC
CDR3: CASSLRGLAEGEQYF

size: -
J: TRBJ1-2
D: -
V: TRBV6-5
DNA: TGTGCCAGCAGTTACGATCCGGGGGCGACGGTAGGCTACACCTTC
CDR3: CASSYDPGATVGYTF

size: -
J: TRBJ1-1
D: -
V: TRBV19
DNA: TGTGCCAGTAGTCCGAAAAGGGGGGTTGAGACTGAAGCTTTCTTT
CDR3: CASSPKRGVETEAFF

size: few
J: TRBJ2-7
D: TRBD1
V: TRBV19
DNA: TGTGCCAGTAGTATAGACTCTACAGGGGGCTTGTTGTCCTACGAGCAGTACTTC
CDR3: CASSIDSTGGLLSYEQYF

size: few
J: TRBJ1-1
D: -
V: TRBV12-3/TRBV12-4
DNA: TGTGCCAGCAGTTCCATTGAGGCAAGTGGGGGGAACACTGAAGCTTTCTTT
CDR3: CASSSIEASGGNTEAFF

size: medium-sized
J: TRBJ1-1
D: -
V: TRBV19
DNA: TGTGCCAGTAGTATAGGGACGCTGAACACTGAAGCTTTCTTT
CDR3: CASSIGTLNTEAFF

size: large
J: TRBJ1-2
D: -
V: TRBV29-1
DNA: TGCAGCGTTGTAGTCGGGATGGGCTACACCTTC
CDR3: CSVVVGMGYTF

size: medium-sized
J: TRBJ2-5
D: -
V: TRBV27
DNA: TGTGCCAGCACCCCCCGTGCCGACTTGGTTCAAGAGACCCAGTACTTC
CDR3: CASTPRADLVQETQYF

size: medium-sized
J: TRBJ2-1
D: -
V: TRBV7-9
DNA: TGTGCCAGCAGCCTAGACACGAACAATGAGCAGTTCTTC
CDR3: CASSLDTNNEQFF

size: -
J: TRBJ2-3
D: TRBD1
V: TRBV5-1
DNA: TGCGCCAGCAGCCCCGGACAGGTCACAAGCACAGATACGCAGTATTTT
CDR3: CASSPGQVTSTDTQYF

size: few
J: TRBJ2-7
D: TRBD1
V: TRBV6-6
DNA: TGTGCCAGCAGTTACAGGACAGGGGTCTCCTACGAGCAGTACTTC
CDR3: CASSYRTGVSYEQYF